This TCR beta chain derives from a study of cytomegalovirus exposure and HLA in healthy donors. Overall study results and limits: There were several of the most significant clusters that appeared linked to common viral pathogens in a later analysis. A later analysis found that most CMV-associated TCR beta chains appeared HLA-restricted.

Germline lookup yields CDR1 SNHLY and CDR2 FYNNEI. Trimming removed 6 bases from V and 4 bases from J, with 18 bases in between. This CDR3 is built from 15 residues. Primers: 60 Vbeta forward and 13 Jbeta reverse. The data were produced by immunoSEQ multiplex PCR, yet TCRdb's version contains in-frame clones alone and is incomplete. This table has approximately 100,000 clones, about 79% appearing once. A remark on this clone: Its antigen is unknown.

The chain employs TRBV2 and TRBJ2-5; D unresolved. The sample was PBMCs. The sequence was obtained from a female donor in good health and CMV-seropositive. CDR3 residues: CASRADPTGRETQYF. CDR3 bases: TGTGCCAGCAGAGCAGACCCGACGGGTCGAGAGACCCAGTACTTC.